This passage covers 2 T cell receptor beta chains from one sample sequenced in a study of blood T cell repertoires in COVID-19. Data came from immunoSEQ multiplex PCR; TCRdb stores just in-frame clones and leaves some out. The repertoire consists of 200,000 or so clones, with roughly 90% occurring once and the leading ten covering 2.2%. Sequencing was done on a sample of peripheral blood. These receptors came from a woman in her 50s with acute or convalescent COVID-19.

The J gene is TRBJ2-3, the V gene TRBV10-3, with TRBD2 matching over 14 bases. This CDR3 is built from 16 residues. V dropped 10 bases and J dropped 1; count of bases not matched to a gene: 7. CDR1 and CDR2 from the germline V gene are ENHRY and SYGVKD. CDR3: CATRLAGGPGTDTQYF. The CDR3 nucleotides are TGTGCCACCCGACTAGCGGGAGGGCCGGGCACAGATACGCAGTATTTT.

The chain carries TRBV30 and TRBJ1-1, with D unresolved. CDR1 is GTSNPN, CDR2 SVGIG, per germline (reference sequence). This CDR3 spans 12 amino acids. V was shortened by 3 bases and J by 7 bases, with 12 bases between the two germline ends. CDR3 in DNA: TGTGCCTGGAGAGCCCCGGGTAGTGAAGCTTTCTTT. Its protein is CAWRAPGSEAFF. Based on the CDR3 plus reference TRBV30 and TRBJ1-1, the full variable domain is SQTIHQWPATLVQPVGSPLSLECTVEGTSNPNLYWYRQAAGRGLQLLFYSVGIGQISSEVPQNLSASRPQDRQFILSSKKLLLSDSGFYLCAWRAPGSEAFFGQGTRLTVV.